This T cell receptor (beta chain) was captured in a study of T cells in Graves' hyperthyroidism and ophthalmopathy. Trimming cost V 4 bases and J 2 bases; bases outside gene matches: 6. Germline values: CDR1 LGHDT, CDR2 YNNKEL (reference sequence). This CDR3 region has 16 residues. This clonotype was found many times. Amplification targeted TCR beta CDR3 regions from RNA transcripts. The primer set for the first-round RT-PCR of the TCR CDR3 was HTBI. TCRdb passed the multiplex PCR reads through MiXCR, listing each CDR3 protein once. Of under 450,000 distinct CDR3 sequences listed, approximately 14% were seen once; the top ten hold 7.7%.

The chain couples TRBV3-1 to TRBJ1-3; 9 nucleotides match TRBD1. The sample was blood. This TCR derives from a woman aged 18-29 years with Graves' hyperthyroidism. CDR3: CASSPMWTGAGNTIYF. CDR3 nucleotide sequence: TGTGCCAGCAGCCCCATGTGGACAGGGGCTGGAAACACCATATATTTT.